The 17 T cell receptor beta chains below all came from one sample that was sequenced in a study of blood T cell repertoires in COVID-19. Profiling relied on immunoSEQ multiplex PCR, and the TCRdb table lists in-frame clones only, not all of them. The sample shows around 70,000 clones, approximately 80% of them seen only once. The specimen was peripheral blood. The source is a woman aged 45-60 years with acute or convalescent COVID-19.

This chain links TRBV7-6 with TRBJ2-1, with a weak D call TRBD2 (6 bases). Germline CDR1 SGHVS, CDR2 FNYEAQ. The V end lost 5 bases, the J end lost 6 bases, and 14 bases lay between the germline ends. This CDR3 is 14 amino acids long. Here the CDR3 DNA reads TGTGCCAGCAGCCCCTTTGGGGGGTCCAATGAGCAGTTCTTC. This encodes CASSPFGGSNEQFF.

This clone counts as medium-sized. The chain has TRBV4-2 and TRBJ2-7; tentative D call: TRBD1 (6 bases). Trimming pared 2 bases from V and 8 bases from J, leaving 7 bases between. CDR1 LGHNA and CDR2 YNFKEQ come from the germline V gene. This CDR3 has 11 amino acids. This CDR3 reads CASSQTGKQYF. In DNA, the CDR3 is TGTGCCAGCAGCCAAACAGGGAAGCAGTACTTC.

The V call is TRBV27, the J call TRBJ2-3; 9 nucleotides align to TRBD2. Trimming took 6 bases from V and 6 from J; bases not matched to a gene: 16. There are 17 residues in the CDR3. Germline values: CDR1 MNHEY, CDR2 SMNVEV (reference sequence). The CDR3 sequence: CASSQGTGGRATDTQYF. CDR3 DNA sequence: TGTGCCAGCAGCCAAGGGACTGGCGGGAGGGCCACGGATACGCAGTATTTT.

Only one count was recorded for this clone. The CDR3 reads CASSAGVFGYTF. CDR3 sequence (DNA): TGTGCCAGCAGCGCCGGGGTATTTGGCTACACCTTC. The chain combines TRBV14 with TRBJ1-2; D call uncertain. Trimming shortened V by 5 bases and J by 7 bases, and 11 bases separated the two germline ends. The CDR3 extends over 12 amino acids. Per the germline V gene, CDR1 is SGHDN and CDR2 is FVKESK.

This chain connects TRBV6-2 or TRBV6-3 to TRBJ1-1; D is uncertain. Trimming cost V 2 bases and J 7 bases, with 8 bases left between them. Per the germline V gene, CDR1 is MNHEY and CDR2 is SVGEGT. The CDR3 is 12 residues long. The CDR3 DNA sequence: TGTGCCAGCAGTTACCCATCTATTGAAGCTTTCTTT. This sequence encodes CASSYPSIEAFF.

V is TRBV29-1 and J is TRBJ2-7, with 7 bases identical to TRBD1. The CDR3 length is 14 residues. Germline CDR1 and CDR2: SQVTM and ANQGSEA. Trimming took 6 bases from V and 0 from J; bases not matched to a gene: 8. CDR3 sequence: CSVDGTEPSYEQYF. CDR3 nucleotide sequence: TGCAGCGTAGATGGGACAGAGCCCTCCTACGAGCAGTACTTC.

The V and J genes are TRBV27 and TRBJ2-7, with 9 bases that match TRBD2. The CDR3 covers 14 residues. Germline V lookup: CDR1 MNHEY, CDR2 SMNVEV (reference sequence). Unmatched junction bases numbered 2, after V lost 3 bases and J lost 2 bases. CDR3 sequence (DNA): TGTGCCAGCAGTTTGATAGCGGGAGCCTACGAGCAGTACTTC. It encodes CASSLIAGAYEQYF.

The genes are TRBV6-5 and TRBJ2-1; 7 nucleotides line up with TRBD1. This CDR3 has 14 amino acids. V was pared by 2 bases and J by 9 bases, with 7 bases of the junction left unmatched. Germline values: CDR1 MNHEY, CDR2 SVGAGI. Written as DNA, the CDR3 is TGTGCCAGCAGTTACCTCGGGACAGCGAGTGAGCAGTTCTTC. Encoded protein: CASSYLGTASEQFF.

The rearrangement joins TRBV5-1 to TRBJ2-3, with 8 bases fitting TRBD2. V lost 4 bases, J lost 2 bases, and 6 bases stayed unmatched. The CDR3 runs 15 residues. Germline V lookup: CDR1 SGHRS, CDR2 YFSETQ. The CDR3 loop reads CASSVSGVHTDTQYF. The CDR3 coding sequence is TGCGCCAGCAGCGTTAGCGGGGTCCACACAGATACGCAGTATTTT. Based on the CDR3 plus reference TRBV5-1 and TRBJ2-3, the full variable domain is KAGVTQTPRYLIKTRGQQVTLSCSPISGHRSVSWYQQTPGQGLQFLFEYFSETQRNKGNFPGRFSGRQFSNSRSEMNVSTLELGDSALYLCASSVSGVHTDTQYFGPGTRLTVL.

The gene calls are TRBV5-6 and TRBJ2-1; D possibly corresponds to TRBD2 (6 bases). The ends were cut back, 0 bases at V and 7 bases at J, with 14 bases in the middle. This CDR3 contains 15 residues. Germline CDR1 SGHDT, CDR2 YYEEEE. CDR3 loop: CASSLEGGTWNEQFF. The CDR3 bases are TGTGCCAGCAGCTTGGAGGGCGGGACCTGGAATGAGCAGTTCTTC.

At least ten counts were recorded for this clone. The J gene is TRBJ2-6, the V gene TRBV27, with 9 bases that match TRBD1. This CDR3 comprises 17 residues. V gave up 6 bases and J gave up 1 base; unmatched junction bases: 7. Germline V CDR1 and CDR2: MNHEY, SMNVEV (reference sequence). CDR3 residues: CASSRDRANSGANVLTF. In DNA, the CDR3 is TGTGCCAGCAGCAGGGACAGGGCAAATTCTGGGGCCAACGTCCTGACTTTC.

The DNA for the CDR3 is TGTGCCAGCACCCCCGGGAGCGGGGGGAACTACGAGCAGTACTTC. Amino acids: CASTPGSGGNYEQYF. The chain is built from TRBV28 and TRBJ2-7, with 9 bases lining up with TRBD2. Germline-derived CDR1 and CDR2 are MDHEN and SYDVKM. Trimming took 7 bases from V and 3 from J; bases not matched to a gene: 10. CDR3 length equals 15 residues.

The rearrangement joins TRBV28 to TRBJ2-1; D is perhaps TRBD1 (6 bases). Germline-derived CDR1 and CDR2 are MDHEN and SYDVKM. Trimming left V 6 bases short and J 4 bases short, with 10 bases between. The CDR3 is 13 amino acids. The DNA of the CDR3 is TGTGCCAGCAGAACACAGGGTTACAATGAGCAGTTCTTC. Translating gives CASRTQGYNEQFF.

The J gene is TRBJ2-3, the V gene TRBV6-1, with a weak D call TRBD1 (5 bases). From germline, CDR1 is MNHNS and CDR2 SASEGT. The CDR3 sequence is 15 residues long. Deletions cut 3 bases from V and 1 base from J, with 11 bases between. This CDR3 is CASSETVSGTDTQYF. CDR3 bases: TGTGCCAGCAGTGAGACAGTCTCCGGCACAGATACGCAGTATTTT.

The chain is built from TRBV12-3 or TRBV12-4 and TRBJ2-2; 8 positions agree with TRBD2. The CDR3 sequence is 13 residues long. Germline trimming cut 5 bases from V and 9 bases from J; bases unmatched to any gene: 5. The CDR3 reads CASSLSGSRELFF. The CDR3 DNA sequence: TGTGCCAGCAGTCTAAGCGGGAGCCGGGAGCTGTTTTTT.

CDR3 DNA: TGTGCCACCAGCAGAGGGGGCGATTTGGATACGCAGTATTTT. Translated, it gives CATSRGGDLDTQYF. This chain connects TRBV15 to TRBJ2-3, with a tentative D call TRBD1 (5 bases). CDR3 length: 14 residues. The V gene lost 1 base and the J gene lost 6 bases, with 11 bases spanning the gap. Germline lookup yields CDR1 LNHNV and CDR2 YYDKDF (reference sequence). Full variable domain (rest looked up from reference TRBV15 and TRBJ2-3): DAMVIQNPRYQVTQFGKPVTLSCSQTLNHNVMYWYQQKSSQAPKLLFHYYDKDFNNEADTPDNFQSRRPNTSFCFLDIRSPGLGDTAMYLCATSRGGDLDTQYFGPGTRLTVL.

The chain joins TRBV7-9 to TRBJ1-2; D might be TRBD1 (5 bases). From germline, CDR1 is SEHNR and CDR2 FQNEAQ (reference sequence). V shed 0 bases and J shed 8 bases, with 16 bases lying between them. The CDR3 is 15 residues long. The CDR3 spells CASSLAGTPRDGYTF. As DNA, the CDR3 is TGTGCCAGCAGCTTAGCCGGGACCCCGCGGGACGGCTACACCTTC. Full variable domain (missing parts from reference TRBV7-9 and TRBJ1-2): DTGVSQNPRHKITKRGQNVTFRCDPISEHNRLYWYRQTLGQGPEFLTYFQNEAQLEKSRLLSDRFSAERPKGSFSTLEIQRTEQGDSAMYLCASSLAGTPRDGYTFGSGTRLTVV.